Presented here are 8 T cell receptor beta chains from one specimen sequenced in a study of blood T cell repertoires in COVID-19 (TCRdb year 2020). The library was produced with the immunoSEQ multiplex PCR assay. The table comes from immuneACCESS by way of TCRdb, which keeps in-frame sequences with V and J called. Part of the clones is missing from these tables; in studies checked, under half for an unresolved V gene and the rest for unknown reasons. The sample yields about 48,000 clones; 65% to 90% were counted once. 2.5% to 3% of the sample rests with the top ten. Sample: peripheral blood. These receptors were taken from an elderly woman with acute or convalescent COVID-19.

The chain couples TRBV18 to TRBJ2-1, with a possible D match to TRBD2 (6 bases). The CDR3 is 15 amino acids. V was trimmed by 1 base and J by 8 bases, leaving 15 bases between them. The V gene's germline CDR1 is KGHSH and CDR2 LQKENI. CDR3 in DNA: TGTGCCAGCTCACCACGCACTAGCCCGGGTGATGAGCAGTTCTTC. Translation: CASSPRTSPGDEQFF. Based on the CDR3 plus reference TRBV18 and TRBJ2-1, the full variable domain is NAGVMQNPRHLVRRRGQEARLRCSPMKGHSHVYWYRQLPEEGLKFMVYLQKENIIDESGMPKERFSAEFPKEGPSILRIQQVVRGDSAAYFCASSPRTSPGDEQFFGPGTRLTVL.

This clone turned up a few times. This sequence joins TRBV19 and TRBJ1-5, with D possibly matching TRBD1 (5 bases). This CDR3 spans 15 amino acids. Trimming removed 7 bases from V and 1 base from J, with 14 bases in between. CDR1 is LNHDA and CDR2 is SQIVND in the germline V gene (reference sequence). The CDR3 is CASTTTVVSNQPQHF. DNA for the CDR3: TGTGCCAGTACCACGACAGTAGTAAGCAATCAGCCCCAGCATTTT. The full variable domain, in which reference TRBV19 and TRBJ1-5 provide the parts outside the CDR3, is DGGITQSPKYLFRKEGQNVTLSCEQNLNHDAMYWYRQDPGQGLRLIYYSQIVNDFQKGDIAEGYSVSREKKESFPLTVTSAQKNPTAFYLCASTTTVVSNQPQHFGDGTRLSIL.

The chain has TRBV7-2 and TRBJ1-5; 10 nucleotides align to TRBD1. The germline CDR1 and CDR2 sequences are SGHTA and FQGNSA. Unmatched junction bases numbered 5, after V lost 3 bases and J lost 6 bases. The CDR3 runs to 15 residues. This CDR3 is CASSLDRGRGQPQHF. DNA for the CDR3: TGTGCCAGCAGCTTGGACAGGGGGAGAGGTCAGCCCCAGCATTTT.

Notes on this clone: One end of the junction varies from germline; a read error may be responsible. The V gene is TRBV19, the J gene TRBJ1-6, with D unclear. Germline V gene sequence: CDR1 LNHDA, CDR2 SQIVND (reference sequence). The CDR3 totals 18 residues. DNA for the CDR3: TGTGCCAGTAGTCTAGACGAAGCGGGAAGCTCCTATAATTCACCCCTCCACTTT. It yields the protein CASSLDEAGSSYNSPLHF.

The CDR3 bases are TGTGCCAGCAGTCAGACTAGCGGGGGGGCCAAAAACATTCAGTACTTC. This encodes CASSQTSGGAKNIQYF. The chain uses TRBV3-1 (or the pseudogene TRBV3-2) and TRBJ2-4, with TRBD2 identical over 13 bases. This CDR3 comprises 16 residues. Germline V CDR1 and CDR2: LGHDT, YNNKEL (reference sequence). Germline trimming cut 6 bases from V and 1 base from J; bases unmatched to any gene: 3.

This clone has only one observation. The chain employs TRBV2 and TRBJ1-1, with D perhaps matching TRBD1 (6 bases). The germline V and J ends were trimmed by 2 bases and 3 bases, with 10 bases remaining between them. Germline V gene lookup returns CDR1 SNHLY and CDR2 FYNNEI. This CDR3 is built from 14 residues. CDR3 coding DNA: TGTGCCAGCAGTGAACAGGGGTTTGACACTGAAGCTTTCTTT. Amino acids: CASSEQGFDTEAFF.

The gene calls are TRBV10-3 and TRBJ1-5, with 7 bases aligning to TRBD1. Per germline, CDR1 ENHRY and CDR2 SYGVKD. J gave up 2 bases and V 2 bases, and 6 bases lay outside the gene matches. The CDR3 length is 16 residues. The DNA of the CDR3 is TGTGCCATCAGTGAGGGAGGGGGCCGAGGCAATCAGCCCCAGCATTTT. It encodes CAISEGGGRGNQPQHF.

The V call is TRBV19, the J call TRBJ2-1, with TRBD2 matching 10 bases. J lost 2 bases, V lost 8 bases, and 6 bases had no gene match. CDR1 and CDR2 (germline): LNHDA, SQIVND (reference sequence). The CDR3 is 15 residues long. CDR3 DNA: TGTGCCAGTGCCTTAGCGGGGGGACCCTACAATGAGCAGTTCTTC. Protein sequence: CASALAGGPYNEQFF.